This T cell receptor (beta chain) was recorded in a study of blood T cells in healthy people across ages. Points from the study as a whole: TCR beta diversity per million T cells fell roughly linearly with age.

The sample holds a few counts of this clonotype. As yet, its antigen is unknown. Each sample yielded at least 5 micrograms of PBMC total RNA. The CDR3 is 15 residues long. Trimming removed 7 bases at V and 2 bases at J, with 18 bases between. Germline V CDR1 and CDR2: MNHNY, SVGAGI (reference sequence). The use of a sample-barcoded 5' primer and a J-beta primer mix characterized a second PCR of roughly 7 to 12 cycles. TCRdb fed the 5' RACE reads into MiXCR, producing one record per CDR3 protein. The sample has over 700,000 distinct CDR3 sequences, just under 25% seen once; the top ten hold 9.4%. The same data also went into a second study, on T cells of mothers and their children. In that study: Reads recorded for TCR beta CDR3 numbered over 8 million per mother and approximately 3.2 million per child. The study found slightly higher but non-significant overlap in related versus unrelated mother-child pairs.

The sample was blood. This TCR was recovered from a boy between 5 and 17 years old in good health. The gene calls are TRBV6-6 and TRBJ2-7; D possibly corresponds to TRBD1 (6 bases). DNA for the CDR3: TGTGCCAGCACCAAAGGGGCAGGGGAGCCCTACGAGCAGTACTTC. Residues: CASTKGAGEPYEQYF.